This is a list of T cell receptor beta chains from one sample in a study of shared clonotypes between healthy human individuals. The table came from immunoSEQ multiplex PCR; TCRdb's copy has only in-frame clones and leaves some out. The profile shows some 2,500,000 clones, approximately 93% of them singletons. The specimen was naive CD4+ T cells from PBMCs. Receptors originate from a man younger than 30 in good health. Some clones in this sample may be carry-over from other donors' samples. Both conserved end residues are part of each CDR3. A D gene is named only where the DNA matches it firmly. Expanded clones get a size class; other rows say once, few or many, or leave the size out.

>NA|TRBJ2-5|TRBV5-1|TRBD1
TGCGCCAGCAGCTTGGTGACAGGGGAAGAGACCCAGTACTTC
CASSLVTGEETQYF
>once|TRBJ2-2|TRBV18|NA
TGTGCCAGCTCACTTTTGGCAAGCGACACCGGGGAGCTGTTTTTT
CASSLLASDTGELFF
>once|TRBJ1-3|TRBV11-2|NA
TGTGCCAGCAGCTTAGGACTGACGAGCTCTGGAAACACCATATATTTT
CASSLGLTSSGNTIYF
>NA|TRBJ2-5|TRBV19|TRBD2
TGTGCCAGTAGAAGGACAGGGGGCACCCGGGGACTAGCGGGAGGGCCTAAGGAGACCCAGTACTTC
CASRRTGGTRGLAGGPKETQYF
>NA|TRBJ2-3|TRBV5-1|TRBD1
TGCGCCAGCAGCACCCGACAGGGCCCAGATACGCAGTATTTT
CASSTRQGPDTQYF
>NA|TRBJ2-7|TRBV6-1|NA
TGTGCCAGCAGTGAAGCTCGCAGGGCGGGCGAGCAGTACTTC
CASSEARRAGEQYF
>NA|TRBJ2-2|TRBV10-3|TRBD2
TGTGCCATCAGTGACCCGGGACTAGCCCGGACATCTAACACCGGGGAGCTGTTTTTT
CAISDPGLARTSNTGELFF
>NA|TRBJ2-1|TRBV18|NA
TGTGCCAGCGCCGGGCGGGGTAACTACAATGAGCAGTTCTTC
CASAGRGNYNEQFF
>NA|TRBJ1-3|TRBV15|NA
TGTGCCACCAGCAAGGGACGGATCTCTGGAAACACCATATATTTT
CATSKGRISGNTIYF
>NA|TRBJ1-2|TRBV10-3|TRBD1
TGTGCCATCAGTCCGGGACAGCGTAACTATGGCTACACCTTC
CAISPGQRNYGYTF
>few|TRBJ1-5|TRBV6-1|TRBD1
TGTGCCAGCACGGGACAGAATAGCAATCAGCCCCAGCATTTT
CASTGQNSNQPQHF
>NA|TRBJ2-7|TRBV11-2|TRBD2
TGTGCCAGCAGCGCACTACTAGCGGGATATGACTACGAGCAGTACTTC
CASSALLAGYDYEQYF
>NA|TRBJ2-7|TRBV15|NA
TGTGCCACCAGCAGTTCCCCCCACTACGAGCAGTACTTC
CATSSSPHYEQYF
>once|TRBJ2-1|TRBV29-1|TRBD2
TGCAGCGTTGATAGACTAGCGGGAGGTGATGAGCAGTTCTTC
CSVDRLAGGDEQFF
>NA|TRBJ1-1|TRBV18|NA
TGTGCCAGCACCTCGACAGATATGAACACTGAAGCTTTCTTT
CASTSTDMNTEAFF
>NA|TRBJ2-3|TRBV4-3|TRBD2
TGCGCCAGCAGCCACGGACTGGAGACCTTAGCGGGGACAAGAACTACAGATACGCAGTATTTT
CASSHGLETLAGTRTTDTQYF
>NA|TRBJ2-5|TRBV27|NA
TGTGCCAGCAGTTTATCCTACTCGGGCCTACAAGAGACCCAGTACTTC
CASSLSYSGLQETQYF
>NA|TRBJ2-1|TRBV9|TRBD2
TGTGCCAGCAGCGTAGTAGCTGGGACTAGCGGAGCCCGCTCCTACAATGAGCAGTTCTTC
CASSVVAGTSGARSYNEQFF
>NA|TRBJ2-4|TRBV7-9|NA
TGTGCCAGCAGCTTAGAAGCCCTCAAAAACATTCAGTACTTC
CASSLEALKNIQYF
>NA|TRBJ2-7|TRBV2|NA
TGTGCCAGCAGTGAAGCGGGTCGGGGCTCCTACGAGCAGTACTTC
CASSEAGRGSYEQYF
>few|TRBJ1-1|TRBV5-1|NA
TGCGCCAGCAGCTTGTTTAGTAGGGGGGCGACTGAAGCTTTCTTT
CASSLFSRGATEAFF
>once|TRBJ2-3|TRBV9|TRBD2
TGTGCCAGCAGCGATCGACTAGCGGGAGGAAGCACAGATACGCAGTATTTT
CASSDRLAGGSTDTQYF
>NA|TRBJ2-7|TRBV28|NA
TGTGCCAGCAGTTTAAGGGGCGCCTACGAGCAGTACTTC
CASSLRGAYEQYF
>NA|TRBJ2-1|TRBV7-3|TRBD2
TGTGCCAGCAGCTCCCAAGCGGGAGGGGCCAATGAGCAGTTCTTC
CASSSQAGGANEQFF
>NA|TRBJ2-5|TRBV7-9|NA
TGTGCCAGCAGTCAAAACGCGTGGGGTGAACAAGAGACCCAGTACTTC
CASSQNAWGEQETQYF
>NA|TRBJ2-7|TRBV19|NA
TGTGCCAGTAGTTCTCGGGCCTGGAGACCCTCCTACGAGCAGTACTTC
CASSSRAWRPSYEQYF
>NA|TRBJ1-3|TRBV7-6|NA
TGTGCCAGCAGCACACCACGCGGGCAGGGGAAGGGAAACACCATATATTTT
CASSTPRGQGKGNTIYF
>NA|TRBJ2-3|TRBV27|NA
TGTGCCAGCAGTTTATGGGGGGTGAGAGCAGATACGCAGTATTTT
CASSLWGVRADTQYF
>NA|TRBJ2-5|TRBV5-4|TRBD1
TGTGCCAGCAGCTCCACAGGGGGCCCCCAAGAGACCCAGTACTTC
CASSSTGGPQETQYF
>NA|TRBJ2-7|TRBV28|TRBD1
TGTGCCAGCAGCTCCTGGGACAGGGCGAGCGAGCAGTACTTC
CASSSWDRASEQYF
>once|TRBJ2-1|TRBV19|TRBD1
TGTGCCAGTAGTATAGAGAGGACAGGGTACTACAATGAGCAGTTCTTC
CASSIERTGYYNEQFF
>NA|TRBJ2-2|TRBV2|NA
TGTGCCAGCGGGTCTGGGTATTCCGGGGAGCTGTTTTTT
CASGSGYSGELFF
>NA|TRBJ2-3|TRBV28|TRBD2
TGTGCCAGCAGCTCCCCGGGACTAGCGCGGACAGATACGCAGTATTTT
CASSSPGLARTDTQYF
>NA|TRBJ2-7|TRBV6-1|NA
TGTGCCAGCAGTCCTTGGGCCGGGGGCGTCTACGAGCAGTACTTC
CASSPWAGGVYEQYF
>NA|TRBJ2-4|TRBV12-1|NA
TGTGCCAGCAGCTCAATCGGGACATGGCTGTCTGGCAAAAACATTCAGTACTTC
CASSSIGTWLSGKNIQYF
>NA|TRBJ2-1|TRBV11-3|NA
TGTGCCAGCACCACCTGGCGGGACTACAATGAGCAGTTCTTC
CASTTWRDYNEQFF
>once|TRBJ1-2|TRBV5-1|NA
TGCGCCAGCAGCTTGGAGGCGGGGGCGTCCGGCTACACCTTC
CASSLEAGASGYTF
>NA|TRBJ2-2|TRBV7-9|TRBD2
TGTGCCAGCCCTAATGGTAATAGCGGGAGATGGGACACCGGGGAGCTGTTTTTT
CASPNGNSGRWDTGELFF
>NA|TRBJ2-5|TRBV5-1|NA
TGCGCCAGCAGCTTGGTTGAAGAGACCCAGTACTTC
CASSLVEETQYF
>NA|TRBJ2-7|TRBV5-8|NA
TGTGCCAGCAGCTTGGCCAGGGGAATAGACGAGCAGTACTTC
CASSLARGIDEQYF
>NA|TRBJ2-1|TRBV6-5|TRBD2
TGTGCCAGCAGTCGACTAGCCGGCAATGAGCAGTTCTTC
CASSRLAGNEQFF
>once|TRBJ2-1|TRBV2|TRBD1
TGTGCCATTACGGACAGGTTTTTCTACAATGAGCAGTTCTTC
CAITDRFFYNEQFF
>NA|TRBJ2-7|TRBV6-6|TRBD1
TGTGCCAGCAGTTACTCCGAGGGGGCCCACGAGCAGTACTTC
CASSYSEGAHEQYF
>NA|TRBJ2-3|TRBV15|NA
TGTGCCACCAGCAGACGCTGGGACATTCCCACAGATACGCAGTATTTT
CATSRRWDIPTDTQYF
>NA|TRBJ1-4|TRBV29-1|NA
TGCAGCGTTGAAATTCTGAGAAAACTGTTTTTT
CSVEILRKLFF
>NA|TRBJ2-7|TRBV5-5|NA
TGTGCCAGCAGCTTGGGTAAAGGCAAGCAGTACTTC
CASSLGKGKQYF
>NA|TRBJ2-3|TRBV7-9|NA
TGTGCCAGCAGCGCCCGAACAGGGGATACGCAGTATTTT
CASSARTGDTQYF
>NA|TRBJ1-2|TRBV29-1|NA
TGCAGCGTCAACCCGGGACTGGTGACTTTTAACTATGGCTACACCTTC
CSVNPGLVTFNYGYTF
>NA|TRBJ2-5|TRBV9|TRBD1
TGTGCCAGCAGTCGATCAGGGGGCCTGTCCCAAGAGACCCAGTACTTC
CASSRSGGLSQETQYF
>few|TRBJ2-2|TRBV9|NA
TGTGCCAGCAGCGCCCTCAGGGTTGCGGACACCGGGGAGCTGTTTTTT
CASSALRVADTGELFF
>NA|TRBJ1-6|TRBV28|TRBD1
TGTGCCAGCAGTGGGGCTGGGACAGCTGATTCACCCCTCCACTTT
CASSGAGTADSPLHF
>NA|TRBJ2-4|TRBV2|NA
TGTGCCAGCAGTGAAGGACAGAACCTAGCCAAAAACATTCAGTACTTC
CASSEGQNLAKNIQYF
>NA|TRBJ2-1|TRBV18|TRBD2
TGTGCCAGCTCACCTTATAGCGGGAGCTATGAGCAGTTCTTC
CASSPYSGSYEQFF
>few|TRBJ1-2|TRBV19|NA
TGTGCCAGGGCAGGGTGGAATGGCTACACCTTC
CARAGWNGYTF
>NA|TRBJ2-5|TRBV28|TRBD2
TGTGCCAGCAGTTTCTCCGATTTTCTAGCGGGAGTGGGCGAGACCCAGTACTTC
CASSFSDFLAGVGETQYF
>NA|TRBJ2-5|TRBV7-3|TRBD1
TGTGCCAGCAGCTTTTCGGGGGACAGGCAAGAGACCCAGTACTTC
CASSFSGDRQETQYF
>once|TRBJ2-7|TRBV5-1|TRBD2
TGCGCCAGCAGCTTGGCGGGGGGAAGTTACGAGCAGTACTTC
CASSLAGGSYEQYF
>NA|TRBJ1-4|TRBV4-1|NA
TGCGCCAGCAGCCCGAGGGAAAGAGAAAAACTGTTTTTT
CASSPREREKLFF